The next 25 T cell receptor beta chains were all read from a single sample in a study of T cells after yellow fever vaccination. TCRdb itself ran the 5' RACE reads through MiXCR, one entry per CDR3 protein. The top ten clones hold approximately 24% of a sample with 300,000 to 350,000 distinct CDR3 sequences, under 5% of them seen once. This specimen consisted of PBMCs, obtained 5 days after the yellow fever booster vaccination. Receptors were obtained from a man between 18 and 35 years old who received the YFV17D yellow fever vaccine.

This clonotype showed up just a few times. The V and J genes are TRBV12-3 or TRBV12-4 and TRBJ2-1; 7 bases fit TRBD2. Trimming cost V 10 bases and J 7 bases; bases outside gene matches: 4. The CDR3 runs 11 residues. The CDR3 sequence is CATWGGNEQFF. DNA for the CDR3: TGTGCCACGTGGGGGGGGAATGAGCAGTTCTTC.

This clonotype was seen more than once but under ten times. J is TRBJ1-6 and V is TRBV10-3; D remains ambiguous. Trimming pared 6 bases from V and 11 bases from J, leaving 14 bases between. Germline V gene lookup returns CDR1 ENHRY and CDR2 SYGVKD. The CDR3 length is 13 residues. The CDR3, as DNA: TGTGCCATCAGCCCGGAGGGAAGGGCACCCCTCCACTTT. Protein product: CAISPEGRAPLHF.

This clonotype was seen many times. The genes are TRBV6-2 or TRBV6-3 and TRBJ1-1, with D uncertain. V was trimmed by 2 bases and J by 0 bases, leaving 1 base between them. The CDR3 covers 12 residues. CDR1 MNHEY and CDR2 SVGEGT come from the germline V gene. Written as DNA, the CDR3 is TGTGCCAGCAGTTACATGAACACTGAAGCTTTCTTT. Residues: CASSYMNTEAFF.

This chain uses TRBV5-1 with TRBJ2-2; weak D call: TRBD1 (6 bases). CDR3 length: 14 amino acids. With 1 base removed from V and 6 bases from J, the gap between germline ends came to 10 bases. Per germline, CDR1 SGHRS and CDR2 YFSETQ. CDR3 in amino acids: CASSLKGVAGELFF. In DNA form, the CDR3 reads TGCGCCAGCAGCTTGAAGGGGGTTGCCGGGGAGCTGTTTTTT.

The V and J genes are TRBV7-2 and TRBJ1-4, with TRBD1 identical over 9 bases. Germline CDR1 is SGHTA and CDR2 is FQGNSA. With 6 bases clipped from V and 8 bases from J, the junction kept 7 bases outside the gene matches. CDR3 length: 14 residues. The CDR3 bases are TGTGCCAGCAGGTCCGGGACAGGGAACGAAAAACTGTTTTTT. Translating it yields CASRSGTGNEKLFF.

The chain employs TRBV3-1 and TRBJ2-2; 8 nucleotides line up with TRBD1. Trimming at V came to 7 bases and at J to 1 base, leaving 5 bases not matched to a gene. The germline V gene encodes CDR1 LGHDT and CDR2 YNNKEL (reference sequence). The CDR3 consists of 15 residues. CDR3 sequence (DNA): TGTGCCAGCACCCAGACAGGGGAGAACACCGGGGAGCTGTTTTTT. Translation gives CASTQTGENTGELFF.

The chain employs TRBV7-9 and TRBJ2-5; 7 bases line up with TRBD1. The J segment lost 5 bases and the V segment lost 5 bases, leaving 17 bases of the junction unmatched. This CDR3 is 17 amino acids long. The germline gives CDR1 SEHNR, CDR2 FQNEAQ (reference sequence). This CDR3 is CASSATLIQGNYETQYF. CDR3 DNA: TGTGCCAGCAGCGCTACGTTAATACAGGGGAATTACGAGACCCAGTACTTC.

The table lists this clonotype with many counts. This chain links TRBV5-6 with TRBJ2-7; D is ambiguous. The CDR3 spans 14 residues. Germline V gene lookup returns CDR1 SGHDT and CDR2 YYEEEE. V lost 3 bases, J lost 3 bases, and 13 bases lay in between. CDR3 DNA sequence: TGTGCCAGCAGCTCATTGGACCTGGGCTACGAGCAGTACGTC. Amino acids: CASSSLDLGYEQYV.

This chain links TRBV7-2 with TRBJ1-4, with no clear D. CDR3 length: 13 residues. V dropped 5 bases and J dropped 8 bases, with 12 bases sitting between them. CDR1 SGHTA and CDR2 FQGNSA come from the germline V gene. CDR3 in DNA: TGTGCCAGCAGCCCTAGGGTTTCAGAAAAACTGTTTTTT. It yields the protein CASSPRVSEKLFF. Complete variable domain (other parts from reference TRBV7-2 and TRBJ1-4): GAGVSQSPSNKVTEKGKDVELRCDPISGHTALYWYRQSLGQGLEFLIYFQGNSAPDKSGLPSDRFSAERTGGSVSTLTIQRTQQEDSAVYLCASSPRVSEKLFFGSGTQLSVL.

The chain employs TRBV18 and TRBJ2-7; tentatively, D is TRBD2 (6 bases). The germline V gene encodes CDR1 KGHSH and CDR2 LQKENI. Trimming shortened V by 2 bases and J by 2 bases, and 7 bases separated the two germline ends. The CDR3 runs to 13 residues. Here the CDR3 reads CASSPAGPYEQYF. In DNA form, the CDR3 reads TGTGCCAGCTCACCAGCGGGGCCCTACGAGCAGTACTTC.

This clonotype was detected ten times or more. The chain carries TRBV4-3 and TRBJ2-5; the D is unclear. V dropped 5 bases and J dropped 7 bases, with 14 bases sitting between them. Germline CDR1 and CDR2: LGHNA and YSLEER. The CDR3 is 13 residues long. CDR3: CASSGEAWGTQYF. The CDR3 DNA reads TGCGCCAGCAGCGGCGAGGCCTGGGGGACCCAGTACTTC.

This clonotype has more than one count but fewer than ten. The CDR3 bases are TGCGCCAGCAGTGACAACACAGATACGCAGTATTTT. Residues: CASSDNTDTQYF. The chain uses TRBV10-1 and TRBJ2-3, with D uncertain. This CDR3 contains 12 residues. Germline V CDR1 and CDR2: WNHNN, SYGVQD (reference sequence). V shed 3 bases and J shed 2 bases, with 3 bases lying between them.

V and J are TRBV3-1 and TRBJ1-1; the D is unclear. CDR3 size: 15 residues. Trimming took 4 bases from V and 0 from J, leaving 12 bases between them. Per germline, CDR1 LGHDT and CDR2 YNNKEL (reference sequence). The CDR3: CASSLNPGMNTEAFF. Written as DNA, the CDR3 is TGTGCCAGCAGCCTAAACCCAGGAATGAACACTGAAGCTTTCTTT.

The chain employs TRBV12-3 or TRBV12-4 and TRBJ2-5; TRBD2 matches at 13 bases. The CDR3 length is 15 residues. The trim removed 5 bases at V and 2 bases at J, leaving 2 bases unmatched. CDR3 sequence reads: CASSETSGGQETQYF. The CDR3 DNA is TGTGCCAGCAGTGAGACTAGCGGGGGGCAAGAGACCCAGTACTTC.

This clonotype was detected ten times or more. This chain connects TRBV5-1 to TRBJ2-1, with D possibly matching TRBD1 (5 bases). The CDR3 spans 13 residues. The V gene's germline CDR1 is SGHRS and CDR2 YFSETQ. V was shortened by 1 base and J by 9 bases, with 11 bases between the two germline ends. CDR3 residues: CASSLSQGGEQFF. In DNA, the CDR3 is TGCGCCAGCAGCTTGAGTCAGGGCGGTGAGCAGTTCTTC.

The chain joins TRBV7-8 to TRBJ2-7; a weak D match, TRBD2 (6 bases). Trimming took off 5 bases at V and 2 bases at J, with 16 bases between the two ends. CDR3 size: 15 residues. In germline, CDR1 is SGHVS, CDR2 FQNEAQ. CDR3 in DNA: TGTGCCAGCAGCCCAGCCGGGGCGGGGCCCTACGAGCAGTACTTC. Amino acids: CASSPAGAGPYEQYF.

The V and J genes are TRBV7-9 and TRBJ1-4; D not certain. The CDR3 extends over 14 amino acids. Trimming removed 4 bases at V and 7 bases at J, with 13 bases between. The V gene's germline CDR1 is SEHNR and CDR2 FQNEAQ (reference sequence). The DNA of the CDR3 is TGTGCCAGCAGCTCTAGTTCCGGACGTGAAAAACTGTTTTTT. The encoded protein is CASSSSSGREKLFF.

The V and J genes are TRBV20-1 and TRBJ2-7; TRBD2 matches at 7 bases. The CDR3 is made up of 12 amino acids. Germline trimming cut 3 bases from V and 7 bases from J; bases unmatched to any gene: 6. The germline gives CDR1 DFQATT, CDR2 SNEGSKA (reference sequence). The CDR3 nucleotides read TGCAGTGCTAGCGGAGCGGGGTATGAGCAGTACTTC. It specifies CSASGAGYEQYF.

Turning to this clonotype: It is likely a read error, because the conserved phenylalanine at the end of the CDR3 is missing. J is TRBJ2-7 and V is TRBV5-1; D unresolved. Trimming shortened V by 3 bases and J by 0 bases, and 7 bases separated the two germline ends. This CDR3 is built from 13 residues. Germline lookup yields CDR1 SGHRS and CDR2 YFSETQ. As DNA, the CDR3 is TGCGCCAGCAGCTCGCAAAGCTCCTACGAGCAGTACTCC. Translated: CASSSQSSYEQYS.

This clonotype was seen many times. At one end, the junction sequence differs from germline, possibly due to a read error. The V gene is TRBV7-7, the J gene TRBJ2-3; no clear D gene. This CDR3 contains 15 residues. Germline CDR1 is SSHAT and CDR2 is FNYEAQ (reference sequence). The CDR3 DNA sequence: TGTGCTAGCAGCTTGACATCCGGAGCAATAGATACGCAGTATTTT. The encoded protein is CASSLTSGAIDTQYF.

This clonotype was detected a few times. The V and J genes are TRBV6-5 and TRBJ1-3; 8 bases are a match to TRBD1. Germline CDR1 is MNHEY and CDR2 is SVGAGI. After removal of 0 bases from V and 0 bases from J, the junction contained 10 bases not matched to a gene. CDR3 size: 19 residues. Here the CDR3 DNA reads TGTGCCAGCAGTTACTCGGCACCAGGGGGCCTCTCCTCTGGAAACACCATATATTTT. Residues: CASSYSAPGGLSSGNTIYF.

This clonotype was seen many times. The genes are TRBV18 and TRBJ1-2; tentatively, D is TRBD1 (6 bases). CDR1 and CDR2 (germline): KGHSH, LQKENI. CDR3 length equals 13 residues. With 8 bases removed from V and 5 bases from J, the gap between germline ends came to 15 bases. In nucleotides, the CDR3 is TGTGCCAGCAGGCCAACAGGGTCATATGGCTACACCTTC. This encodes CASRPTGSYGYTF.

Written as DNA, the CDR3 is TGTGCCACCAGCAGAGATACAGGGGGCGTATCTGGCTACACCTTC. Translating gives CATSRDTGGVSGYTF. The chain carries TRBV15 and TRBJ1-2; 9 positions match TRBD1. The germline CDR1 and CDR2 sequences are LNHNV and YYDKDF (reference sequence). Losses at the gene ends were 0 bases for V and 7 bases for J; bases not matched to a gene: 6. This CDR3 comprises 15 residues.

The sample holds many counts of this clonotype. The J gene is TRBJ1-1, the V gene TRBV4-1; D is uncertain. V gave up 1 base and J gave up 1 base, with 10 bases separating them. This CDR3 has 15 amino acids. Germline V gene data show CDR1 as MGHRA and CDR2 as YSYEKL. The CDR3 bases are TGCGCCAGCAGCCAAGTATTTCCAGGGAACACTGAAGCTTTCTTT. This translates into CASSQVFPGNTEAFF.

A few counts support this clonotype. The rearrangement uses TRBV27 and TRBJ2-1, with TRBD1 matching over 9 bases. CDR1 and CDR2 from the germline V gene are MNHEY and SMNVEV (reference sequence). J lost 7 bases, V lost 2 bases, and 6 bases had no gene match. The CDR3 consists of 15 residues. The CDR3 loop is CASSLTGQGWNEQFF. CDR3 in DNA: TGTGCCAGCAGTTTAACGGGACAGGGTTGGAATGAGCAGTTCTTC.